This T cell receptor (beta chain) was sequenced in a study of cytomegalovirus exposure and HLA in healthy donors. This CDR3 has 17 residues. Per germline, CDR1 SGHRS and CDR2 YFSETQ. The primer mix had 60 Vbeta and 13 Jbeta primers. TCRdb keeps only in-frame clones here, not all; method: immunoSEQ multiplex PCR. The data show around 220,000 clones, more than 65% seen once. For this clone: An end of the junction does not agree with germline; a read error may underlie this.

Source material: PBMCs. The sequence came from a woman aged 25 to 39 in good health and CMV-seronegative. The V gene is TRBV5-1, the J gene TRBJ2-2, with D perhaps TRBD1 (5 bases). The CDR3 protein is CVSSWPSDPGRTGELFF. Here the CDR3 DNA reads TGCGTCAGCAGCTGGCCTTCGGACCCAGGGCGGACCGGGGAGCTGTTTTTT.